Below are 10 T cell receptor beta chains sequenced from a single sample in a study of spatial heterogeneity in lung cancer. Time point noted: sample taken at primary tumor resection. Whole RNA, isolated from tumor, nontumor lung or frozen PBMC, was sequenced without prior sorting. From the 5' RACE reads, TCRdb called clonotypes with MiXCR, one entry per CDR3 protein. The sample includes about 26,000 distinct CDR3 sequences, roughly 13% of them seen just once. Sequencing was performed on PBMCs, taken at surgery. The source is a female donor with early-stage non-small cell lung cancer.

Only a few counts were recorded for this clonotype. The chain couples TRBV6-6 to TRBJ1-1; D is unclear. Trimming cost V 2 bases and J 3 bases, with 7 bases left between them. Germline V gene lookup returns CDR1 MNHNY and CDR2 SVGAGI (reference sequence). This CDR3 is built from 13 residues. The DNA for the CDR3 is TGTGCCAGCAGTTACAACAGTTACACTGAAGCTTTCTTT. Its protein product is CASSYNSYTEAFF.

This clonotype was seen more than once but under ten times. V and J are TRBV6-5 and TRBJ2-5; possibly TRBD2 for D (5 bases). Germline V gene data show CDR1 as MNHEY and CDR2 as SVGAGI. CDR3 size: 13 residues. V was shortened by 8 bases and J by 5 bases, with 15 bases between the two germline ends. CDR3 sequence (DNA): TGTGCCAGCCGCGACCCGGGCGGGGAGACCCAGTACTTC. As protein: CASRDPGGETQYF.

The chain combines TRBV27 with TRBJ2-4, with TRBD2 identical over 12 bases. V was pared by 2 bases and J by 0 bases, with 2 bases of the junction left unmatched. Germline lookup yields CDR1 MNHEY and CDR2 SMNVEV (reference sequence). CDR3 length: 17 residues. Here the CDR3 DNA reads TGTGCCAGCAGTTTAGTGGGACTAGCGGGAGCCAAAAACATTCAGTACTTC. Translating it yields CASSLVGLAGAKNIQYF.

This clonotype was observed many times. This chain connects TRBV7-9 to TRBJ1-6; the match to TRBD1 covers 9 bases. V lost 7 bases, J lost 8 bases, and 3 bases stayed unmatched. Germline V lookup: CDR1 SEHNR, CDR2 FQNEAQ (reference sequence). The CDR3 totals 13 residues. CDR3 DNA: TGTGCCAGCACCTGGGACAGGGATTCACCCCTCCACTTT. This gives the protein CASTWDRDSPLHF.

The CDR3 coding sequence is TGTGCCAGCCGCCTACTTAGCGGGAGGGTAGCTGAGCAGTTCTTC. Its translation is CASRLLSGRVAEQFF. V and J are TRBV6-6 and TRBJ2-1, with TRBD2 matching over 11 bases. Trimming at V came to 8 bases and at J to 9 bases, leaving 12 bases not matched to a gene. CDR1 is MNHNY and CDR2 is SVGAGI in the germline V gene (reference sequence). The CDR3 spans 15 residues.

This clonotype was counted at least ten times. A clone one base away is much larger, so this may be a read error. The rearrangement uses TRBV4-3 and TRBJ2-6; maybe TRBD1 (5 bases). The CDR3 extends over 16 amino acids. CDR1 and CDR2 (germline): LGHNA, YSLEER. CDR3 sequence (DNA): TGCGCCAGCAGCCAAGATCAGGGATCTGGGGCCAACGTCCTGATTTTC. Translated: CASSQDQGSGANVLIF.

The V and J genes are TRBV11-2 and TRBJ2-7; possibly TRBD2 for D (6 bases). In germline, CDR1 is SGHAT, CDR2 FQNNGV. The CDR3 spans 13 residues. V gave up 3 bases and J gave up 5 bases, with 11 bases separating them. This CDR3 is CASSLGEVDEQYF. The CDR3 coding sequence is TGTGCCAGCAGCTTGGGGGAGGTCGACGAGCAGTACTTC.

The chain couples TRBV20-1 to TRBJ2-7; D perhaps matches TRBD2 (6 bases). The CDR3 has 12 residues. Trimming stripped 6 bases from V and 3 bases from J, with 12 bases between. CDR1 and CDR2 from the germline V gene are DFQATT and SNEGSKA (reference sequence). The CDR3 DNA is TGCAGTGCGGCAACTAGCTACTACGAGCAGTACTTC. Protein sequence: CSAATSYYEQYF.

This clonotype was detected many times. The chain links TRBV24-1 to TRBJ1-2; TRBD1 is a possible D gene (5 bases). The CDR3 has 13 residues. Trimming took off 3 bases at V and 10 bases at J, with 14 bases between the two ends. Looked up from germline, CDR1 is KGHDR and CDR2 is SFDVKD. CDR3 region: CATSDPGRFDYTF. The CDR3 DNA reads TGTGCCACCAGTGATCCAGGGAGGTTCGACTACACCTTC.

The rearrangement joins TRBV24-1 to TRBJ1-3, with D possibly TRBD1 on 6 matching bases. This CDR3 spans 13 amino acids. V was trimmed by 9 bases and J by 2 bases, leaving 10 bases between them. CDR1 is KGHDR and CDR2 is SFDVKD in the germline V gene. The CDR3, as DNA: TGTGCCACCCAAGGGGGAGCTGGAAACACCATATATTTT. It specifies CATQGGAGNTIYF.